This TCR beta chain was documented in a study of cytomegalovirus exposure and HLA in healthy donors. Study findings and constraints: The only immune exposure information that was available was CMV serostatus. TCR beta sequences reportedly predicted most subjects' HLA-A and HLA-B alleles accurately. Approximately 17,000 TCR beta sequences were associated with HLA alleles at 0.05 false discovery rate in a later analysis. A later analysis found common viral pathogens apparently linked to several of the most significant clusters.

The CDR3 is made up of 16 amino acids. Germline lookup yields CDR1 MNHNS and CDR2 SASEGT. V lost 2 bases and J 8 bases, leaving 18 bases between the germline ends. Primers included in the PCR were 60 Vbeta and 13 Jbeta primers. Measured with immunoSEQ multiplex PCR; TCRdb has only the in-frame clones, and not every one. This sample has about 98,000 clones, with roughly 70% found just once. In regard to this clone: Its antigen is not identified.

The clonotype originates from a man in his fifties in good health and CMV-seronegative. The gene calls are TRBV6-1 and TRBJ1-4; D might be TRBD1 (5 bases). Material: PBMCs. This CDR3 is CASSESGRRPDEKLFF. In DNA form, the CDR3 reads TGTGCCAGCAGTGAATCAGGGAGGAGGCCAGACGAAAAACTGTTTTTT.